There are many counts of the clone carrying this TCR beta chain. The sample comes from a study of blood T cells in healthy people across ages. This CDR3 has 11 amino acids. The germline CDR1 and CDR2 sequences are LNHNV and YYDKDF (reference sequence). Deletions cut 4 bases from V and 5 bases from J, with 5 bases between. For the second PCR, which ran for roughly 7 to 11 cycles, a sample-barcoded 5' primer and a J-beta primer mix were used. A single record per CDR3 protein comes from TCRdb applying MiXCR to the 5' RACE reads. Here the sample spans approximately 810,000 distinct CDR3 sequences, 25% to 35% being singletons.

Sequenced material: blood. The chain carries TRBV15 and TRBJ2-5, with D unclear. The clonotype comes from a woman aged 80 or over in good health. CDR3 residues: CATSIRETQYF. CDR3 DNA: TGTGCCACCAGCATTAGGGAGACCCAGTACTTC.